What follows are 15 T cell receptor beta chains derived from one specimen sequenced in a study of blood T cells in healthy people across ages (dated by TCRdb to between 2015 and 2016). Receptor libraries were prepared by 5' RACE. Sequencing was performed on an Illumina HiSeq 2500. A second roughly 6 to 12 cycle PCR used a sample-barcoded 5' primer and a J-beta primer mix. Through fastp at Q25 and MiXCR, TCRdb rebuilt clones from the public reads, retaining in-frame beta chains. Rows merge per CDR3 protein into single entries with the most common DNA and genes. The table for this sample lists under 850,000 distinct CDR3 sequences; around 34% of them were counted only once. The ten largest clones take up over 10% of the sample. Input material: blood. Receptors were obtained from a man between 18 and 29 years old in good health.

This clonotype came up a few times. The chain uses TRBV7-9 and TRBJ2-3, with 9 nucleotides matching TRBD2. J was trimmed by 1 base and V by 3 bases; bases with no gene match: 5. Germline-derived CDR1 and CDR2 are SEHNR and FQNEAQ (reference sequence). This CDR3 is 16 amino acids long. CDR3: CASSFGTSIGTDTQYF. DNA for the CDR3: TGTGCCAGCAGCTTCGGGACTAGCATCGGCACAGATACGCAGTATTTT.

In DNA form, the CDR3 reads TGCGCCAGCAGCCAAGAGGGAAGGACAGAGACCCAGTACTTC. Amino acid sequence: CASSQEGRTETQYF. This chain joins TRBV4-1 and TRBJ2-7; D gene uncertain. The DNA end lines up better with TRBJ2-5; the J call may be wrong. The CDR3 is 14 residues long. From germline, CDR1 is MGHRA and CDR2 YSYEKL.

This clonotype has a handful of counts. The rearrangement joins TRBV6-6 to TRBJ1-4; D not resolved. Germline lookup yields CDR1 MNHNY and CDR2 SVGAGI (reference sequence). V was shortened by 5 bases and J by 5 bases, with 9 bases between the two germline ends. The length of the CDR3 is 13 residues. The CDR3 DNA reads as TGTGCCAGCAGTCGGGAGGTAAATGAAAAACTGTTTTTT. Amino acids: CASSREVNEKLFF.

As concerns this clonotype: One end of the junction is discordant with germline, which a read error may explain. The rearrangement uses TRBV5-4 and TRBJ2-2; D unresolved. This CDR3 comprises 17 residues. Per the germline V gene, CDR1 is SGHNT and CDR2 is YYREEE (reference sequence). The CDR3 spells CACSLLSGRGSTGELFF. In DNA form, the CDR3 reads TGTGCCTGCAGCTTGTTATCGGGCCGAGGAAGCACCGGGGAGCTGTTTTTT.

The table lists this clonotype with a few counts. The chain joins TRBV29-1 to TRBJ2-1, with TRBD1 as a possible D gene (6 bases). The CDR3 is 10 residues long. The V end was cut by 7 bases, the J end by 12 bases, with 13 bases between. The germline CDR1 and CDR2 sequences are SQVTM and ANQGSEA. Here the CDR3 DNA reads TGCAGCGGGCAGGGGTTCGGGCAGTTCTTC. Protein product: CSGQGFGQFF.

The table lists this clonotype with many counts. V and J are TRBV7-9 and TRBJ2-6; D is unresolved. The V gene's germline CDR1 is SEHNR and CDR2 FQNEAQ (reference sequence). This CDR3 is built from 20 residues. V shed 1 base and J shed 0 bases, with 19 bases lying between them. CDR3 in amino acids: CASSLEIRPQANSGANVLTF. DNA of the CDR3: TGTGCCAGCAGCTTAGAAATTCGGCCCCAAGCAAACTCTGGGGCCAACGTCCTGACTTTC.

CDR3 amino acids: CASGTPQYF. The CDR3 DNA sequence: TGTGCCAGCGGGACCCCCCAATATTTT. The chain uses TRBV6-2 or TRBV6-3 and TRBJ1-3, with D perhaps TRBD1 (5 bases). The CDR3 sequence is 9 residues long. Trimming left V 8 bases short and J 15 bases short, with 11 bases between. Per germline, CDR1 MNHEY and CDR2 SVGEGT.

The chain employs TRBV29-1 and TRBJ1-1; no clear D gene. V lost 7 bases to trimming and J lost 5 bases, with 14 bases between them. The CDR3 length is 12 residues. Germline V lookup: CDR1 SQVTM, CDR2 ANQGSEA. CDR3 sequence (DNA): TGCAGCGCTTACGGGTTAGTAACTGAAGCTTTCTTT. Its protein product is CSAYGLVTEAFF.

The genes are TRBV7-2 and TRBJ2-7; D is tentatively TRBD1 or TRBD2 (7 bases each). The V end was cut by 5 bases, the J end by 7 bases, with 24 bases between. The germline V gene encodes CDR1 SGHTA and CDR2 FQGNSA. The CDR3 totals 16 residues. DNA for the CDR3: TGTGCCAGCAGCCCCCAGGGGGGGCCCTTTTACAATGAGCAGTACTTC. The encoded protein is CASSPQGGPFYNEQYF.

This chain joins TRBV2 and TRBJ1-5, with unresolved D. Looked up from germline, CDR1 is SNHLY and CDR2 is FYNNEI. CDR3 size: 15 residues. With 5 bases removed from V and 0 bases from J, the gap between germline ends came to 11 bases. The CDR3 bases are TGTGCCAGCAGTCGTGTCCGGAATAGCAATCAGCCCCAGCATTTT. This gives the protein CASSRVRNSNQPQHF. Supplemented by reference TRBV2 and TRBJ1-5, the full variable domain reads EPEVTQTPSHQVTQMGQEVILRCVPISNHLYFYWYRQILGQKVEFLVSFYNNEISEKSEIFDDQFSVERPDGSNFTLKIRSTKLEDSAMYFCASSRVRNSNQPQHFGDGTRLSIL.

This sequence joins TRBV20-1 and TRBJ2-1, with 9 bases matching TRBD2. CDR3 size: 13 residues. V was pared by 2 bases and J by 10 bases, with 6 bases of the junction left unmatched. From germline, CDR1 is DFQATT and CDR2 SNEGSKA (reference sequence). CDR3 amino acids: CSARQRGAPEQFF. Written as DNA, the CDR3 is TGCAGTGCTAGACAGCGGGGGGCCCCGGAGCAGTTCTTC.

This clonotype has just a few counts. This chain connects TRBV20-1 to TRBJ2-5, with 7 nucleotides matching TRBD1. This CDR3 has 16 amino acids. Germline CDR1 DFQATT, CDR2 SNEGSKA (reference sequence). J was trimmed by 3 bases and V by 2 bases; bases with no gene match: 12. CDR3 nucleotides: TGCAGTGCTAGACCAAGCACAGGGGACCTAAAAGAGACCCAGTACTTC. Protein sequence: CSARPSTGDLKETQYF.

V and J are TRBV5-1 and TRBJ1-4; 9 nucleotides align to TRBD1. The CDR3 runs to 15 residues. The V gene's germline CDR1 is SGHRS and CDR2 YFSETQ. V trimming: 0 bases; J trimming: 8 bases; junction bases outside the gene matches: 5. CDR3 nucleotides: TGCGCCAGCAGCTTGGCCTGGACAGGGGAAGAAAAACTGTTTTTT. The encoded protein is CASSLAWTGEEKLFF.

The chain employs TRBV27 and TRBJ2-7; a weak D match, TRBD1 (6 bases). V lost 6 bases and J lost 7, with 28 bases in between. The CDR3 is 17 residues long. Germline assignment: CDR1 MNHEY and CDR2 SMNVEV (reference sequence). CDR3 bases: TGTGCCAGCAGCCGAATCTACATACAGGGAGATCTGGGTGAGCAGTACTTC. Its translation: CASSRIYIQGDLGEQYF.

A few counts support this clonotype. CDR3 DNA sequence: TGTGCCAGCAGTTTACGCAGGGACCAAGGCTCCTACGAGCAGTACTTC. It codes for CASSLRRDQGSYEQYF. This chain uses TRBV6-2 or TRBV6-3 with TRBJ2-7; either TRBD1 or TRBD2 may fit D (5 bases each). There are 16 residues in the CDR3. Trimming left V 4 bases short and J 0 bases short, with 16 bases between. Germline loops: CDR1 MNHEY, CDR2 SVGEGT.